The 27 T cell receptor beta chains given below trace back to one sample, sequenced in a study of Graves' ophthalmopathy and Graves' hyperthyroidism. CDR3 regions of TCR beta were amplified from RNA transcripts. Investigators did first-round RT-PCR with HTBI primers, then second-round multiplex PCR. TCRdb analysed the multiplex PCR reads with MiXCR anew, one entry per CDR3 protein. The sample lists around 1.1 million distinct CDR3 sequences, 35% to 45% seen once, with 11% in the top ten. Material for sequencing was peripheral blood or thyroid tissue (not recorded which). The receptors were gathered from an adult man with Graves' hyperthyroidism.

CDR3 nucleotides: TGTGCCACCAGTACACAGGGAAGAGGAGAGACCCAGTACTTC. Translated, it gives CATSTQGRGETQYF. This chain links TRBV24-1 with TRBJ2-5; D possibly corresponds to TRBD1 (6 bases). Trimming pared 6 bases from V and 4 bases from J, leaving 14 bases between. CDR1 and CDR2 from the germline V gene are KGHDR and SFDVKD. This CDR3 contains 14 residues.

The chain is built from TRBV10-3 and TRBJ2-1; D remains ambiguous. The V gene's germline CDR1 is ENHRY and CDR2 SYGVKD. The CDR3 runs 16 residues. V was cut by 0 bases and J by 4 bases, with 13 bases left in between. CDR3 loop: CAISESGTRPYNEQFF. The DNA of the CDR3 is TGTGCCATCAGTGAGTCTGGCACCCGACCTTACAATGAGCAGTTCTTC.

CDR3 loop: CASSVVPGFGQPQHF. The CDR3 DNA sequence: TGTGCCAGCAGCGTTGTGCCCGGGTTTGGCCAGCCCCAGCATTTT. J is TRBJ1-5 and V is TRBV9; the D is unclear. The CDR3 sequence is 15 residues long. Germline CDR1 reads SGDLS; CDR2 reads YYNGEE. Deletions cut 2 bases from V and 7 bases from J, with 16 bases between. Supplemented by reference TRBV9 and TRBJ1-5, the full variable domain reads DSGVTQTPKHLITATGQRVTLRCSPRSGDLSVYWYQQSLDQGLQFLIQYYNGEERAKGNILERFSAQQFPDLHSELNLSSLELGDSALYFCASSVVPGFGQPQHFGDGTRLSIL.

There are many counts of this clonotype. This rearrangement joins TRBV9 to TRBJ2-2; maybe TRBD2 (6 bases). CDR3 length equals 15 residues. Germline lookup yields CDR1 SGDLS and CDR2 YYNGEE. V gave up 3 bases and J gave up 0 bases, with 9 bases separating them. CDR3 nucleotide sequence: TGTGCCAGCAGCGCAAGACTAGCGAACACCGGGGAGCTGTTTTTT. Translated, it gives CASSARLANTGELFF.

Turning to this clonotype: Lacking the conserved final phenylalanine or tryptophan, this CDR3 likely reflects a read error. It is unclear where the CDR3 begins or ends on the DNA, so no DNA is shown, and the CDR3 is as TCRdb lists it. This chain connects TRBV15 to TRBJ1-1. Germline CDR1 LNHNV, CDR2 YYDKDF (reference sequence). The CDR3 spans 8 amino acids, including both terminal residues. CDR3 region: CATSLAVS.

The rearrangement joins TRBV10-3 to TRBJ1-5, with 7 bases that match TRBD1. CDR1 and CDR2 (germline): ENHRY, SYGVKD. This CDR3 contains 15 residues. V gave up 2 bases and J gave up 1 base; unmatched junction bases: 2. This CDR3 reads CAISEGQESNQPQHF. For the CDR3, the DNA is TGTGCCATCAGTGAGGGACAGGAGAGCAATCAGCCCCAGCATTTT.

As regards this clonotype: The germline gene is not matched at one end of the junction; a read error may be the cause. The chain joins TRBV4-1 to TRBJ2-7; D unclear. From germline, CDR1 is MGHRA and CDR2 YSYEKL. CDR3 length: 13 amino acids. CDR3 DNA: TGCGCCATCAGCCAAGTGGCCTCTTGGGAGCAGTACTTC. It is translated as CAISQVASWEQYF.

V gene TRBV9 combines with J gene TRBJ2-7; maybe TRBD1 (5 bases). The CDR3 sequence is 15 residues long. Per the germline V gene, CDR1 is SGDLS and CDR2 is YYNGEE. Trimming stripped 4 bases from V and 0 bases from J, with 14 bases between. Written as DNA, the CDR3 is TGTGCCAGCAGCTCCCGACAGTCCCGCTCCTACGAGCAGTACTTC. Its protein is CASSSRQSRSYEQYF.

The chain has TRBV24-1 and TRBJ1-1; possibly TRBD1 for D (5 bases). This CDR3 is 12 amino acids long. Germline lookup yields CDR1 KGHDR and CDR2 SFDVKD. Trimming removed 11 bases at V and 1 base at J, with 10 bases between. The chain's CDR3 is CANGGGNTEAFF. In DNA, the CDR3 is TGTGCCAATGGGGGTGGGAACACTGAAGCTTTCTTT.

This clonotype was observed at least ten times. The J gene is TRBJ1-6, the V gene TRBV7-2; no clear D. The germline V and J ends were trimmed by 5 bases and 14 bases, with 10 bases remaining between them. CDR3 length equals 11 residues. Germline CDR1 reads SGHTA; CDR2 reads FQGNSA. The CDR3 protein is CASSPATALHF. In nucleotides, the CDR3 is TGTGCCAGCAGCCCCGCGACGGCCCTCCACTTT.

The chain joins TRBV7-8 to TRBJ2-7, with D possibly being TRBD2 (6 bases). CDR3 size: 17 residues. Germline V gene data show CDR1 as SGHVS and CDR2 as FQNEAQ. V lost 5 bases and J 4 bases, leaving 24 bases between the germline ends. The CDR3 is CASSLLAGTRTNYEQYF. The CDR3 bases are TGTGCCAGCAGCCTACTCGCCGGGACTCGTACGAATTACGAGCAGTACTTC.

There are many counts of this clonotype. The chain links TRBV19 to TRBJ1-2, with a tentative D call TRBD1 (5 bases). The CDR3 is made up of 13 amino acids. With 6 bases removed from V and 5 bases from J, the gap between germline ends came to 13 bases. Per germline, CDR1 LNHDA and CDR2 SQIVND (reference sequence). CDR3 sequence reads: CASREGTYYGYTF. The CDR3 nucleotides are TGTGCCAGTAGGGAAGGGACCTATTATGGCTACACCTTC.

The CDR3 loop reads CASSRRGGGTRVHF. Here the CDR3 DNA reads TGTGCCAGCAGCCGGAGGGGGGGGGGCACGCGAGTCCACTTT. The chain uses TRBV12-3 or TRBV12-4 and TRBJ1-6; D is possibly TRBD1 (6 bases). The CDR3 sequence is 14 residues long. V lost 6 bases and J lost 17, with 23 bases in between.

Only a few counts were recorded for this clonotype. This chain uses TRBV29-1 with TRBJ2-5; 9 bases line up with TRBD1. Trimming took 4 bases from V and 5 from J; bases not matched to a gene: 8. This CDR3 is built from 14 residues. Germline CDR1 and CDR2: SQVTM and ANQGSEA. CDR3 protein: CSVGGGQGGETQYF. CDR3 nucleotides: TGCAGCGTTGGAGGGGGACAGGGCGGGGAGACCCAGTACTTC.

V and J are TRBV7-2 and TRBJ2-7, with a tentative D call TRBD1 (5 bases). V gave up 2 bases and J gave up 1 base, with 9 bases separating them. CDR3 length equals 14 residues. CDR1 and CDR2 (germline): SGHTA, FQGNSA. CDR3 bases: TGTGCCAGCAGCTTAACCCGACAGTCCTACGAGCAGTACTTC. Its translation: CASSLTRQSYEQYF. The full variable domain, in which reference TRBV7-2 and TRBJ2-7 provide the parts outside the CDR3, is GAGVSQSPSNKVTEKGKDVELRCDPISGHTALYWYRQSLGQGLEFLIYFQGNSAPDKSGLPSDRFSAERTGGSVSTLTIQRTQQEDSAVYLCASSLTRQSYEQYFGPGTRLTVT.

CDR3 in DNA: TGTGCCATCAGTGAGTCGATGGTGGACAGGACCGCAGATACGCAGTATTTT. It specifies CAISESMVDRTADTQYF. This chain connects TRBV10-3 to TRBJ2-3; 7 positions agree with TRBD1. Germline V gives CDR1 ENHRY, CDR2 SYGVKD. The CDR3 runs 17 residues. Trimming removed 0 bases from V and 4 bases from J; junction bases left unmatched: 10.

On this clonotype itself: A read error may be the cause here, since a much bigger clone is one base away. The chain links TRBV20-1 to TRBJ2-5, with D perhaps matching TRBD2 (7 bases). The CDR3 totals 14 residues. Trimming removed 1 base from V and 4 bases from J, with 13 bases in between. Germline V gives CDR1 DFQATT, CDR2 SNEGSKA (reference sequence). The CDR3 loop is CSARVVGGRETQYF. CDR3 nucleotide sequence: TGCAGTGCTAGAGTGGTGGGGGGGCGAGAGACCCAGTACTTC.

This clonotype showed up many times. This rearrangement joins TRBV15 to TRBJ1-5; the D gene is possibly TRBD1 (6 bases). Trimming stripped 1 base from V and 1 base from J, with 8 bases between. The CDR3 sequence is 15 residues long. Looked up from germline, CDR1 is LNHNV and CDR2 is YYDKDF (reference sequence). CDR3 bases: TGTGCCACCAGCAGAGGTGGACAGAGCAATCAGCCCCAGCATTTT. Protein product: CATSRGGQSNQPQHF.

The chain has TRBV7-9 and TRBJ2-7; 9 bases are shared with TRBD1. After removal of 6 bases from V and 2 bases from J, the junction contained 11 bases not matched to a gene. CDR1 and CDR2 (germline): SEHNR, FQNEAQ (reference sequence). The CDR3 runs 16 residues. The CDR3 DNA is TGTGCCAGCAGTCCTTACGGGACAGGGAACCCCTACGAGCAGTACTTC. Translated: CASSPYGTGNPYEQYF.

This clonotype has a handful of counts. This sequence joins TRBV12-3 or TRBV12-4 and TRBJ2-7, with 7 bases lining up with TRBD2. V was pared by 6 bases and J by 5 bases, with 19 bases of the junction left unmatched. The CDR3 runs to 17 residues. CDR3 sequence: CASSIWASGQGRDEQYF. Written as DNA, the CDR3 is TGTGCCAGCAGCATCTGGGCTAGCGGCCAGGGCCGGGACGAGCAGTACTTC.

The rearrangement links TRBV10-3 to TRBJ2-3; 13 bases match TRBD2. Losses at the gene ends were 10 bases for V and 2 bases for J; bases not matched to a gene: 6. This CDR3 spans 15 amino acids. Germline loops: CDR1 ENHRY, CDR2 SYGVKD. The CDR3 DNA follows: TGTGCCACCCAGACTAGCGGGAGGAACACAGATACGCAGTATTTT. It is translated as CATQTSGRNTDTQYF.

This clonotype was seen a handful of times. The chain is built from TRBV12-3 or TRBV12-4 and TRBJ2-2; a weak D match, TRBD2 (6 bases). Between the trimmed V and J ends, which lost 7 bases and 1 base, there was a span of 16 bases. The CDR3 is 16 residues long. CDR3 in amino acids: CASTYGGQGNTGELFF. DNA for the CDR3: TGTGCCAGCACGTACGGAGGGCAGGGGAACACCGGGGAGCTGTTTTTT.

The V call is TRBV7-2, the J call TRBJ1-2; TRBD1 aligns across 8 bases. From germline, CDR1 is SGHTA and CDR2 FQGNSA. The CDR3 sequence is 14 residues long. V shed 6 bases, J shed 7 bases, and the junction held 10 bases outside the gene matches. Here the CDR3 DNA reads TGTGCCAGCAGTGGCAGGGGGCGCTTTTTTGGCTACACCTTC. Its protein product is CASSGRGRFFGYTF. The full variable domain, its missing parts supplied by reference TRBV7-2 and TRBJ1-2, is GAGVSQSPSNKVTEKGKDVELRCDPISGHTALYWYRQSLGQGLEFLIYFQGNSAPDKSGLPSDRFSAERTGGSVSTLTIQRTQQEDSAVYLCASSGRGRFFGYTFGSGTRLTVV.

The rearrangement joins TRBV10-3 to TRBJ1-1; D unresolved. The CDR3 runs 15 residues. Trimming took off 3 bases at V and 4 bases at J, with 15 bases between the two ends. Per the germline V gene, CDR1 is ENHRY and CDR2 is SYGVKD. The CDR3 is CAISERGPGGTEAFF. The CDR3 DNA follows: TGTGCCATCAGTGAAAGAGGTCCTGGCGGCACTGAAGCTTTCTTT.

This chain uses TRBV24-1 with TRBJ2-5; weak D call: TRBD2 (6 bases). CDR3 length: 12 residues. The germline V and J ends were trimmed by 9 bases and 3 bases, with 10 bases remaining between them. Germline V CDR1 and CDR2: KGHDR, SFDVKD. The CDR3 region has the DNA TGTGCCACCGTTACGGGGGAAGAGACCCAGTACTTC. Translated: CATVTGEETQYF.

This clonotype was seen only a few times. J is TRBJ2-2 and V is TRBV10-3; D gene ambiguous. The V gene lost 7 bases and the J gene lost 3 bases, with 6 bases spanning the gap. In germline, CDR1 is ENHRY, CDR2 SYGVKD. This CDR3 spans 12 amino acids. CDR3 protein: CAITEDTGELFF. CDR3 DNA: TGTGCCATCACCGAGGACACCGGGGAGCTGTTTTTT.

Many counts were recorded for this clonotype. The rearrangement joins TRBV6-5 to TRBJ1-4; 7 bases agree with TRBD1. Trimming at V came to 4 bases and at J to 4 bases, leaving 6 bases not matched to a gene. The CDR3 contains 15 residues. The germline CDR1 and CDR2 sequences are MNHEY and SVGAGI. CDR3 loop: CASSSRTGGNEKLFF. The CDR3 DNA follows: TGTGCCAGCAGTTCCCGGACAGGCGGTAATGAAAAACTGTTTTTT.